These 7 T cell receptor beta chains were sequenced from one sample in a study of T cell responses to AZD1222 COVID-19 vaccine. Assay used: immunoSEQ multiplex PCR; TCRdb lists only in-frame clones, some missing. This sample carries some 180,000 clones, 75% to 90% of them seen once, and the ten largest clones take roughly 6%. The sample was peripheral blood, taken on day 0 of AZD1222 vaccination. The receptor source for this set is an adult in good health.

The chain recombines TRBV19 with TRBJ1-3, with D hard to call. V was cut by 7 bases and J by 0 bases, with 16 bases left in between. There are 16 residues in the CDR3. Germline V gene lookup returns CDR1 LNHDA and CDR2 SQIVND (reference sequence). CDR3 nucleotide sequence: TGTGCCAGTACGGAGGACCGGACCATCTCTGGAAACACCATATATTTT. Residues: CASTEDRTISGNTIYF.

V usage is TRBV10-3 and J usage is TRBJ1-2; the D gene is possibly TRBD1 (5 bases). This CDR3 contains 15 residues. Trimming removed 6 bases from V and 4 bases from J, with 18 bases in between. In germline, CDR1 is ENHRY, CDR2 SYGVKD. CDR3 protein: CAISPGTSVSYGYTF. The CDR3 nucleotides are TGTGCCATCAGCCCCGGGACGTCGGTTTCCTATGGCTACACCTTC.

The chain employs TRBV21-1 and TRBJ1-5. TRBV21-1 is a known pseudogene. This CDR3 spans 18 amino acids. The CDR3, as DNA: TGTGCCAGCAGCCTAAACCTCCAGGACCCCGGGAGCGATCAGCCCCAGCATTTT. It translates to CASSLNLQDPGSDQPQHF.

This clone was picked up one time. The rearrangement joins TRBV9 to TRBJ2-1, with a tentative D call TRBD2 (6 bases). Germline-derived CDR1 and CDR2 are SGDLS and YYNGEE. The CDR3 sequence is 17 residues long. Trimming removed 4 bases at V and 0 bases at J, with 17 bases between. CDR3 nucleotides: TGTGCCAGCAGCTTCCGGGGGAGCCACAGCTCCTACAATGAGCAGTTCTTC. It is translated as CASSFRGSHSSYNEQFF.

J is TRBJ1-2 and V is TRBV2, with 10 bases aligning to TRBD1. The V segment lost 7 bases and the J segment 7 bases; nucleotides outside the gene matches: 6. The CDR3 totals 13 residues. Germline V gene lookup returns CDR1 SNHLY and CDR2 FYNNEI. This chain's CDR3 is CASTRDRGSGYTF. The CDR3 DNA is TGTGCCAGCACACGGGACAGGGGTAGTGGCTACACCTTC.

This rearrangement joins TRBV5-4 to TRBJ1-4; 7 bases fit TRBD1. The V segment lost 3 bases and the J segment 5 bases; nucleotides outside the gene matches: 10. The CDR3 covers 16 residues. Germline CDR1 and CDR2: SGHNT and YYREEE (reference sequence). In DNA form, the CDR3 reads TGTGCCAGCAGCTCGGTCAGCGGACAGGCAAATGAAAAACTGTTTTTT. As protein: CASSSVSGQANEKLFF.

The chain couples TRBV28 to TRBJ1-2; unclear D gene. The V gene's germline CDR1 is MDHEN and CDR2 SYDVKM. Trimming took off 1 base at V and 3 bases at J, with 12 bases between the two ends. The CDR3 sequence is 15 residues long. DNA for the CDR3: TGTGCCAGCAGTTTATACCCAGCAACCGACTATGGCTACACCTTC. Encoded protein: CASSLYPATDYGYTF.